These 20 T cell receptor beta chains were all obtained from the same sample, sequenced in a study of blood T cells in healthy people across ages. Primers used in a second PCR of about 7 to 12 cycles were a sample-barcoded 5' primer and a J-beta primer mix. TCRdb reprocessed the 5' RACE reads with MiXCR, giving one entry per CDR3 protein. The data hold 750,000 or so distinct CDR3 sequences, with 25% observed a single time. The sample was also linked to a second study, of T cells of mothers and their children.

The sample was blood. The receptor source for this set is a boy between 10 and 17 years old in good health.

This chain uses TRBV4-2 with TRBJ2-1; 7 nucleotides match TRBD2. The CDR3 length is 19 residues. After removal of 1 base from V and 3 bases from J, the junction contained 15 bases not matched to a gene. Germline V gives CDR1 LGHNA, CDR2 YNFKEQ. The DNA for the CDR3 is TGTGCCAGCAGCCAAGGGCGGATCGCGGGAGCATTAAGCTACAATGAGCAGTTCTTC. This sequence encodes CASSQGRIAGALSYNEQFF.

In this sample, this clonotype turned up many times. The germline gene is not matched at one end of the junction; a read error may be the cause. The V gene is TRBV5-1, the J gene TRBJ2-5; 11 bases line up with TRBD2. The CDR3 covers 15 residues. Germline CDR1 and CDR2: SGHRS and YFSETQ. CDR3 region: CASSLGTSGQETQYF. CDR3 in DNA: TGTGCCAGCAGCTTAGGGACTAGCGGACAAGAGACCCAGTACTTC. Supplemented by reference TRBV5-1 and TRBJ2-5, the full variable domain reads KAGVTQTPRYLIKTRGQQVTLSCSPISGHRSVSWYQQTPGQGLQFLFEYFSETQRNKGNFPGRFSGRQFSNSRSEMNVSTLELGDSALYLCASSLGTSGQETQYFGPGTRLLVL.

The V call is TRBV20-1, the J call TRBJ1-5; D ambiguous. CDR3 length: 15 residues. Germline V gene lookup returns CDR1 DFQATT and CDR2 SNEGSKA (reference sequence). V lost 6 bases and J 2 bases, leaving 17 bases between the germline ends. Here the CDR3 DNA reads TGCAGTGCCGTCAAACCGGGTTTCGGCAATCAGCCCCAGCATTTT. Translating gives CSAVKPGFGNQPQHF.

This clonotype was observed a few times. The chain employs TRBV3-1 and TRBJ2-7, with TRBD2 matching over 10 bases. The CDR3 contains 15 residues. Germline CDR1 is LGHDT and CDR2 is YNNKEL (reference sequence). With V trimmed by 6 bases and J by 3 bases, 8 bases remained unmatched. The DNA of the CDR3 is TGTGCCAGCAGACTGGAGGCTAGCGGGAGCTACGAGCAGTACTTC. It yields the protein CASRLEASGSYEQYF.

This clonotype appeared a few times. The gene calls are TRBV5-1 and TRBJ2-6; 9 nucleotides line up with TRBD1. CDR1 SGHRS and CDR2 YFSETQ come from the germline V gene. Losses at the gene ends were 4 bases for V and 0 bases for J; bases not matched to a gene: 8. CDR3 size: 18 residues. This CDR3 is CASSHPDRGSSGANVLTF. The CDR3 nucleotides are TGCGCCAGCAGCCACCCCGACAGGGGGTCCTCTGGGGCCAACGTCCTGACTTTC.

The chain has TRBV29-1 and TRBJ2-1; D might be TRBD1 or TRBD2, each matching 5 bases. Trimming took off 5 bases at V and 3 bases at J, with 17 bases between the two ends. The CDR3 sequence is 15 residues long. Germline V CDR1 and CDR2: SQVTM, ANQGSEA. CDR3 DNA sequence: TGCAGCGTTAGGGACCCAGAAACCGGCTACAATGAGCAGTTCTTC. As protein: CSVRDPETGYNEQFF.

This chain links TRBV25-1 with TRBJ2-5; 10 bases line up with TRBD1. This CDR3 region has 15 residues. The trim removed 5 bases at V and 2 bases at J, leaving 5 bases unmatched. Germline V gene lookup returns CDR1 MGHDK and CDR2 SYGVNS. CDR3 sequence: CASSPGTGEQETQYF. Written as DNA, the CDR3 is TGTGCCAGCAGTCCGGGGACAGGGGAACAAGAGACCCAGTACTTC.

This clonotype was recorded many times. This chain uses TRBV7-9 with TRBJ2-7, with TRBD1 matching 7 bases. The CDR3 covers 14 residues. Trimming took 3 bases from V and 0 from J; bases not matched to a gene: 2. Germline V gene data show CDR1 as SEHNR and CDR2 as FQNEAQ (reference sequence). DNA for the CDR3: TGTGCCAGCAGCTTCGGGACAGACTCCTACGAGCAGTACTTC. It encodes CASSFGTDSYEQYF.

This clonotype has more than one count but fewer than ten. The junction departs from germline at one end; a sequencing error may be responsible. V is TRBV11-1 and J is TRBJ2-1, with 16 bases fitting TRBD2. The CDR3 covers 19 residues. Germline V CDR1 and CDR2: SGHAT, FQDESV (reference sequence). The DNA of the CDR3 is TGCGCCAGCAGCTTAGGGGGACTAGCGGGAGGGCCTAAGTACAATGAGCAGTTCTTC. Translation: CASSLGGLAGGPKYNEQFF.

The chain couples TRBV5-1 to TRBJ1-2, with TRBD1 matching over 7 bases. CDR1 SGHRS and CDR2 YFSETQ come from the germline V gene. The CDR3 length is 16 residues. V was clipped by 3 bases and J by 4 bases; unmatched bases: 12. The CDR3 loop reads CASSSKEGGASYGYTF. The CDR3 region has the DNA TGCGCCAGCAGCTCAAAAGAAGGGGGCGCATCCTATGGCTACACCTTC.

CDR3 nucleotides: TGTGCCAGCAGTCTGACTAGCGGGGCAGATACGCAGTATTTT. Translating gives CASSLTSGADTQYF. The J gene is TRBJ2-3, the V gene TRBV2; 11 bases match TRBD2. Germline CDR1 reads SNHLY; CDR2 reads FYNNEI. The CDR3 spans 14 residues. V lost 5 bases, J lost 4 bases, and 2 bases stayed unmatched.

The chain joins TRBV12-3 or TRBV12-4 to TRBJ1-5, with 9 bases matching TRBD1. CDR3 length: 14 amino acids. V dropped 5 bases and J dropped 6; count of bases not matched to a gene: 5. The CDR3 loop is CASSTGTGFQPQHF. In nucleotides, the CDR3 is TGTGCCAGCAGTACCGGGACAGGGTTTCAGCCCCAGCATTTT.

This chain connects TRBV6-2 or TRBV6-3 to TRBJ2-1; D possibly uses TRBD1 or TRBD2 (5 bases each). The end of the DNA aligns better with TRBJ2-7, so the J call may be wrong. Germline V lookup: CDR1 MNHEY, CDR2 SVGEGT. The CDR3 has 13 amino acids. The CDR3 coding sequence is TGTGCCAGCAGGAAGTGGGACCTCTACGAGCAGTACTTC. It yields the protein CASRKWDLYEQYF.

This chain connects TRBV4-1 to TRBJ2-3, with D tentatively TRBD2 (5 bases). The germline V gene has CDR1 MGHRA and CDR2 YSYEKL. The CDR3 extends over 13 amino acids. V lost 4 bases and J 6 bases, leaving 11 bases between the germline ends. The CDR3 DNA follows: TGCGCCAGCAGCCCCATCGCGGGTGATACGCAGTATTTT. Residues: CASSPIAGDTQYF.

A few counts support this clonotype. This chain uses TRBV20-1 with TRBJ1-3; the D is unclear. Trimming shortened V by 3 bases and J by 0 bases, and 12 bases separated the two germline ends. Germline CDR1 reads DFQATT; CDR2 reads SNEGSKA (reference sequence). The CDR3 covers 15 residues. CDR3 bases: TGCAGTGCTAGTTTTACCGGTTACTCTGGAAACACCATATATTTT. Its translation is CSASFTGYSGNTIYF.

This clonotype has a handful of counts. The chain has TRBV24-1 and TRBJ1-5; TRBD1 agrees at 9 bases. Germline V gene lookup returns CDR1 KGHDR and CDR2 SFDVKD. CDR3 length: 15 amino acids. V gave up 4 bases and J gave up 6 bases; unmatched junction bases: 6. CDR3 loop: CATSETGGESQPQHF. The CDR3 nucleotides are TGTGCCACCAGTGAAACAGGGGGCGAAAGTCAGCCCCAGCATTTT.

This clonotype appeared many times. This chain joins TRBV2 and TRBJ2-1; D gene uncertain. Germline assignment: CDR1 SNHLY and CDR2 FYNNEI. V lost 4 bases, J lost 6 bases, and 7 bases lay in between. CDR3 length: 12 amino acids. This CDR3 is CASSVLGNEQFF. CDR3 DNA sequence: TGTGCCAGCAGTGTCTTAGGCAATGAGCAGTTCTTC.

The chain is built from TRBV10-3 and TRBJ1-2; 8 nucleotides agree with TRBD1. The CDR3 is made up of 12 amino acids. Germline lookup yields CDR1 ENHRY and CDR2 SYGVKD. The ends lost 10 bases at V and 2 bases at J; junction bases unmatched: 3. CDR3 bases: TGTGCCACAGGGGACAGGAACTATGGCTACACCTTC. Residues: CATGDRNYGYTF.

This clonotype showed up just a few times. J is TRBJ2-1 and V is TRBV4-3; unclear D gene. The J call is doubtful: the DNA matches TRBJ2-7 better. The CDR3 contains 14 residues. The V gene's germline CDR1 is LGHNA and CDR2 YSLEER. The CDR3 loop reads CASSQTHGEGEQYF. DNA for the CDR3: TGCGCCAGCAGCCAAACCCATGGGGAAGGCGAGCAGTACTTC.

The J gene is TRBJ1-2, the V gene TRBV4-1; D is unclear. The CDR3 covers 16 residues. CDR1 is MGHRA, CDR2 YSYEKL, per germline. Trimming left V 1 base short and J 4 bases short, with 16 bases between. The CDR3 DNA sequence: TGCGCCAGCAGCCAAGTCGATTTTCGGGGATCCTATGGCTACACCTTC. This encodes CASSQVDFRGSYGYTF.